This T cell receptor beta chain is from a study of vaccination and CD4 T cells after COVID-19. At the level of the study: Overlapping spike peptides of SARS-CoV-2, HCoV-NL63, HCoV-OC43 and HCoV-229E were used, and cells were stimulated with them.

Treatment in this sample: approximately nine-day PBMC culture with coronavirus spike peptide pools or control peptides (ViraFEST assay). Gathering of the CD4+ T cells, from the unexposed donor, took place before the COVID-19 pandemic (2011-2018). Peptide pools at approximately 10 ug/ml, together with around 10 IU/ml IL-2, were added to cultures of 1.5 million to 2.5 million PBMCs per well. Oncomine TCR Beta short-read sequencing was applied to DNA from cultured CD4+ T cells. TCRdb reprocessed the PCR reads via MiXCR and lists one record per CDR3 protein. Of about 7,800 distinct CDR3 sequences in the sample, 30% to 40% were seen once. Notes on the study in general: Detection of a median about 86% of reactive clones in convalescent patients was confined to the period after vaccination.

Concerning this clonotype itself: The target antigen is unknown.

The V gene's germline CDR1 is SQVTM and CDR2 ANQGSEA. CDR3 length equals 11 residues. V shed 5 bases and J shed 8 bases, with 12 bases lying between them. The genes are TRBV29-1 and TRBJ1-2; D not resolved. Sample: CD4+ T cells from blood, cultured in vitro. The receptor was derived from a human donor in good health. The CDR3 DNA reads as TGCAGCGTTTCGGCAGGCAGGGGCTACACCTTC. Protein sequence: CSVSAGRGYTF.